The clone carrying this T cell receptor (beta chain) was picked up a small number of times. Its antigen is not identified. This entry comes from a study of tumor-infiltrating lymphocytes in localized non-small cell lung cancer. Broader study findings: Tumor T-cell fraction from TCR sequencing was not associated with recurrence-free survival (p = 0.61).

Profiling relied on immunoSEQ multiplex PCR, and the TCRdb table lists in-frame clones only, not all of them. Here the sample spans 10,000 to 13,000 clones, 55% to 80% being singletons. Trimming took 5 bases from V and 6 from J, leaving 11 bases between them. Germline values: CDR1 GTSNPN, CDR2 SVGIG (reference sequence). The CDR3 has 12 residues. The chain joins TRBV30 to TRBJ2-1, with D perhaps assigned TRBD1 or TRBD2 (6 bases each). This TCR was recovered from a human donor with non-small cell lung cancer. Sequencing used lung tumor tissue. The CDR3, as DNA: TGTGCCTGGGGCGGAGGGGGCAATGAGCAGTTCTTC. Its translation is CAWGGGGNEQFF.